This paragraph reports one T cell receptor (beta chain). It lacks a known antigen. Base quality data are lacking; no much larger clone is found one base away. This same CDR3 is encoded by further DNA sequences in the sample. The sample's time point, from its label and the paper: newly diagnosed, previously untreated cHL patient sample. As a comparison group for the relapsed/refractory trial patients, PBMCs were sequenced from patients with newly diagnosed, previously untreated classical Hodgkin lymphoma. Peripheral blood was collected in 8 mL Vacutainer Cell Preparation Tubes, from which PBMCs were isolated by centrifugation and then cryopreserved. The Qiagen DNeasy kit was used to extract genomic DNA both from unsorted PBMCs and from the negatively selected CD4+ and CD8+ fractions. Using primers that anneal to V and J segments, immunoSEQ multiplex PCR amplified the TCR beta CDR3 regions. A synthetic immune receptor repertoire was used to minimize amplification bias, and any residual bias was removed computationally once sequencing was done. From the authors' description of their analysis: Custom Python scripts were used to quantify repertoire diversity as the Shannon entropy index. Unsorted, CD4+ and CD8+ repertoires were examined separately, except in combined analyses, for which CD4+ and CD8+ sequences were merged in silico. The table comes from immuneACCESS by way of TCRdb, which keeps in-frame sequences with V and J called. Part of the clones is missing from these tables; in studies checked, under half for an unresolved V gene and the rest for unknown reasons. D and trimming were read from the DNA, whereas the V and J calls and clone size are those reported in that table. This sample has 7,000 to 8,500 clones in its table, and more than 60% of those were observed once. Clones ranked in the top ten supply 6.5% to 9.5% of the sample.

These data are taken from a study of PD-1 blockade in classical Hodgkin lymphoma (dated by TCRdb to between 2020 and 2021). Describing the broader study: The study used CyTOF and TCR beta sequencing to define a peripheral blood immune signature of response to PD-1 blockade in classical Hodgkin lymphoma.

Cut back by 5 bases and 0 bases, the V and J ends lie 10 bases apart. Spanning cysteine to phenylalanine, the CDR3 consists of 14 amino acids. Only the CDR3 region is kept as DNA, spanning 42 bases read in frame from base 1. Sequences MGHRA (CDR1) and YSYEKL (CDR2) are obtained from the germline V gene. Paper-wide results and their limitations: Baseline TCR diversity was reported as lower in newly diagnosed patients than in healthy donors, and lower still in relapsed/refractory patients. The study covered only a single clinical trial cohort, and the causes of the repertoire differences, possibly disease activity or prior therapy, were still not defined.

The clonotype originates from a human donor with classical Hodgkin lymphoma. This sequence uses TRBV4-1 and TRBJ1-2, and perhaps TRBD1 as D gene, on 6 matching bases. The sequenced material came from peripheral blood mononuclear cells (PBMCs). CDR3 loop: CASSEQGTNYGYTF. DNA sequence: TGCGCCAGCAGCGAACAGGGAACTAACTATGGCTACACCTTC.